The 20 T cell receptor beta chains reported below all come from one sample, sequenced in a study of T cell changes during pregnancy in multiple sclerosis. Libraries were prepared by immunoSEQ multiplex PCR; TCRdb keeps only in-frame clonotypes and omits some of them. The data show around 30,000 clones, about 89% seen once. Sequences were derived from CD8+ T cells from peripheral blood mononuclear cells, sampled before pregnancy. The receptor source for this set is a female donor with multiple sclerosis, enrolled in a pregnancy study.

V and J are TRBV4-2 and TRBJ2-1, with TRBD2 matching 7 bases. V was pared by 0 bases and J by 2 bases, with 7 bases of the junction left unmatched. CDR1 and CDR2 (germline): LGHNA, YNFKEQ. The CDR3 totals 17 residues. CDR3 in DNA: TGTGCCAGCAGCCAAGATTCGGGGGGAGTACCCTACAATGAGCAGTTCTTC. The encoded protein is CASSQDSGGVPYNEQFF.

The V and J genes are TRBV18 and TRBJ1-2; D is undetermined. The CDR3 spans 12 residues. Between the trimmed V and J ends, which lost 5 bases and 8 bases, there was a span of 12 bases. Germline loops: CDR1 KGHSH, CDR2 LQKENI. CDR3 coding DNA: TGTGCCAGCTCAACCTCTGACTGGGGCTACACCTTC. Translated, it gives CASSTSDWGYTF.

The chain employs TRBV7-2 and TRBJ1-5, with D possibly matching TRBD1 (6 bases). The V gene lost 2 bases and the J gene lost 5 bases, with 13 bases spanning the gap. The CDR3 consists of 15 residues. Germline V gene sequence: CDR1 SGHTA, CDR2 FQGNSA. The CDR3 reads CASSLSGQTYQPQHF. In DNA, the CDR3 is TGTGCCAGCAGCTTATCTGGACAGACCTATCAGCCCCAGCATTTT. Based on the CDR3 plus reference TRBV7-2 and TRBJ1-5, the full variable domain is GAGVSQSPSNKVTEKGKDVELRCDPISGHTALYWYRQSLGQGLEFLIYFQGNSAPDKSGLPSDRFSAERTGGSVSTLTIQRTQQEDSAVYLCASSLSGQTYQPQHFGDGTRLSIL.

This chain joins TRBV7-9 and TRBJ1-4; perhaps TRBD1 as D (5 bases). Germline loops: CDR1 SEHNR, CDR2 FQNEAQ (reference sequence). V was trimmed by 5 bases and J by 5 bases, leaving 18 bases between them. The CDR3 spans 16 residues. CDR3 sequence reads: CASSPRLDSQNEKLFF. The DNA of the CDR3 is TGTGCCAGCAGCCCCCGTCTCGACAGTCAGAATGAAAAACTGTTTTTT.

This chain uses TRBV9 with TRBJ2-3; 8 bases fit TRBD2. This CDR3 contains 15 residues. V shed 0 bases and J 2 bases; nucleotides not matched to a gene: 2. Germline CDR1 and CDR2: SGDLS and YYNGEE. The CDR3 protein is CASSVVSGDTDTQYF. The CDR3 DNA sequence: TGTGCCAGCAGCGTAGTTAGCGGGGACACAGATACGCAGTATTTT.

The J gene is TRBJ2-7, the V gene TRBV4-1; TRBD1 matches 7 bases. The J segment lost 3 bases and the V segment lost 3 bases, leaving 5 bases of the junction unmatched. In germline, CDR1 is MGHRA, CDR2 YSYEKL. This CDR3 contains 14 residues. The CDR3 protein is CASSHPTGNYEQYF. CDR3 sequence (DNA): TGCGCCAGCAGCCACCCGACAGGGAACTACGAGCAGTACTTC.

The table lists this clone with a few counts. V is TRBV30 and J is TRBJ2-7, with a weak D call TRBD1 (6 bases). CDR3 length: 14 residues. Germline loops: CDR1 GTSNPN, CDR2 SVGIG (reference sequence). Trimming pared 4 bases from V and 3 bases from J, leaving 16 bases between. The CDR3 spells CAWNTGTYSYEQYF. The DNA for the CDR3 is TGTGCCTGGAATACCGGGACATATAGCTACGAGCAGTACTTC.

This clone was seen just once. The DNA of the CDR3 is TGTGCCAGTACCCAGGGGCAGACTGAAGCTTTCTTT. Translating it yields CASTQGQTEAFF. The chain combines TRBV19 with TRBJ1-1, with D maybe TRBD1 (6 bases). CDR1 is LNHDA and CDR2 is SQIVND in the germline V gene (reference sequence). This CDR3 region has 12 residues. V was trimmed by 7 bases and J by 5 bases, leaving 11 bases between them.

This chain connects TRBV7-2 to TRBJ2-5; 15 bases align to TRBD2. The CDR3 spans 18 residues. After removal of 1 base from V and 4 bases from J, the junction contained 7 bases not matched to a gene. Germline V CDR1 and CDR2: SGHTA, FQGNSA. The CDR3 here is CASSLETGLAGGRETQYF. The CDR3, as DNA: TGTGCCAGCAGCTTAGAAACGGGACTAGCGGGAGGTCGAGAGACCCAGTACTTC.

The rearrangement uses TRBV7-2 and TRBJ2-3; maybe TRBD1 (6 bases). Germline CDR1 reads SGHTA; CDR2 reads FQGNSA. The CDR3 is 15 residues long. Trimming shortened V by 5 bases and J by 3 bases, and 15 bases separated the two germline ends. The CDR3 reads CASSTRTGPTDTQYF. The CDR3 nucleotides are TGTGCCAGCAGCACACGTACAGGGCCAACAGATACGCAGTATTTT.

The chain carries TRBV4-3 and TRBJ2-1, with 10 bases aligning to TRBD2. CDR3 length equals 15 residues. In germline, CDR1 is LGHNA, CDR2 YSLEER. The J segment lost 2 bases and the V segment lost 3 bases, leaving 1 base of the junction unmatched. CDR3 amino acids: CASSQGLAPYNEQFF. CDR3 sequence (DNA): TGCGCCAGCAGCCAGGGACTAGCGCCCTACAATGAGCAGTTCTTC.

This clone was seen just once. The V call is TRBV5-4, the J call TRBJ2-2, with 15 bases that match TRBD2. This CDR3 has 17 amino acids. V lost 4 bases to trimming and J lost 4 bases; unmatched junction nucleotides: 5. Germline CDR1 and CDR2: SGHNT and YYREEE (reference sequence). This CDR3 reads CASSPGLAGGLTGELFF. In DNA, the CDR3 is TGTGCCAGCAGCCCGGGACTAGCGGGAGGTCTCACCGGGGAGCTGTTTTTT. Looking up the rest from reference TRBV5-4 and TRBJ2-2 gives the full variable domain: ETGVTQSPTHLIKTRGQQVTLRCSSQSGHNTVSWYQQALGQGPQFIFQYYREEENGRGNFPPRFSGLQFPNYSSELNVNALELDDSALYLCASSPGLAGGLTGELFFGEGSRLTVL.

This sequence joins TRBV7-9 and TRBJ2-7, with D possibly matching TRBD1 (5 bases). The ends were cut back, 5 bases at V and 3 bases at J, with 8 bases in the middle. The CDR3 has 12 amino acids. The germline V gene has CDR1 SEHNR and CDR2 FQNEAQ (reference sequence). The CDR3 DNA is TGTGCCAGCAGCAGAACAGGCTACGAGCAGTACTTC. Amino acids: CASSRTGYEQYF.

The genes are TRBV6-6 and TRBJ1-5; 8 bases are a match to TRBD1. Trimming removed 7 bases from V and 6 bases from J; junction bases left unmatched: 11. Germline loops: CDR1 MNHNY, CDR2 SVGAGI (reference sequence). There are 15 residues in the CDR3. The CDR3 nucleotides read TGTGCCAGCACGGGGGGCCAGGGGGCCTCTCAGCCCCAGCATTTT. Translated: CASTGGQGASQPQHF.

This sequence joins TRBV13 and TRBJ1-4; no clear D gene. CDR3 length equals 14 residues. Germline V gives CDR1 PRHDT, CDR2 FYEKMQ (reference sequence). The germline V and J ends were trimmed by 5 bases and 6 bases, with 13 bases remaining between them. CDR3 coding DNA: TGTGCCAGCAGCGCGGACGGGCGGGATGAAAAACTGTTTTTT. Translated, it gives CASSADGRDEKLFF.

The CDR3 sequence is CASSLVWPGELFF. As DNA, the CDR3 is TGTGCCAGCAGTTTAGTGTGGCCCGGGGAGCTGTTTTTT. The rearrangement links TRBV27 to TRBJ2-2; D is unclear. Germline CDR1 MNHEY, CDR2 SMNVEV (reference sequence). CDR3 length equals 13 residues. Trimming removed 2 bases from V and 6 bases from J, with 7 bases in between.

This chain links TRBV7-5 with TRBJ2-3; the tabulated D call, TRBD1, remains unverified against the DNA. TRBV7-5 is tagged as a pseudogene. The CDR3 is made up of 16 amino acids. CDR3 region: CARSLNGQSHRDTQYF. The CDR3 region has the DNA TGTGCCAGAAGCTTAAACGGGCAGTCCCACAGGGATACGCAGTATTTT.

The J gene is TRBJ2-7, the V gene TRBV27, with D hard to call. From germline, CDR1 is MNHEY and CDR2 SMNVEV (reference sequence). The CDR3 contains 12 residues. V dropped 3 bases and J dropped 5 bases, with 8 bases sitting between them. CDR3 loop: CASSFGNHEQYF. The DNA of the CDR3 is TGTGCCAGCAGTTTTGGCAACCACGAGCAGTACTTC.

This clone appeared a single time. V gene TRBV7-8 combines with J gene TRBJ1-1, with unresolved D. The CDR3 contains 18 residues. CDR1 and CDR2 from the germline V gene are SGHVS and FQNEAQ. Trimming pared 6 bases from V and 5 bases from J, leaving 28 bases between. The CDR3 DNA reads TGTGCCAGCAGTTCGTTCCGGACGGGAGGTTCGGGAGGAACTGAAGCTTTCTTT. It codes for CASSSFRTGGSGGTEAFF.

The chain couples TRBV5-4 to TRBJ2-1; 8 nucleotides match TRBD1. The CDR3 is made up of 16 amino acids. Trimming cost V 4 bases and J 2 bases; bases outside gene matches: 8. From germline, CDR1 is SGHNT and CDR2 YYREEE (reference sequence). CDR3 bases: TGTGCCAGCAGCCCGGATGGGACAGGCGCCTACAATGAGCAGTTCTTC. It translates to CASSPDGTGAYNEQFF.